This entry is about one T cell receptor (beta chain). The CDR3 extends over 16 amino acids. From germline, CDR1 is LNHNV and CDR2 YYDKDF (reference sequence). Trimming took 2 bases from V and 3 from J; bases not matched to a gene: 5. The record originates from a study of T cells in localized non-small cell lung cancer. Assay: immunoSEQ multiplex PCR; the TCRdb copy retains only in-frame clones and omits some. The sample lists some 5,200 clones, 55% seen once, with around 3.5% in the top ten. This sequence originates from a male donor aged 60 or over with stage I squamous cell lung carcinoma. The V gene is TRBV15, the J gene TRBJ2-3; 10 nucleotides line up with TRBD2. Sequencing used lymph node tissue, obtained before any cancer treatment. CDR3 DNA: TGTGCCACCAGCAGACGAGCGGGAGGGACGACAGATACGCAGTATTTT. Amino acids: CATSRRAGGTTDTQYF.